This TCR beta chain was captured in a study of blood T cell repertoires in COVID-19. Study at large: Samples of COVID-19 (acute and convalescent) were obtained from the United States, Italy and Spain. From T cells, B-cell-depleted T cells, or PBMCs came the material, which was cDNA or gDNA.

Original data processing: Using reference gene primer amplification, nucleated cell counts were estimated. The data were produced by immunoSEQ multiplex PCR, yet TCRdb's version contains in-frame clones alone and is incomplete. V and J calls and clone size come straight from that table; D and trimming were deduced from the DNA. This sample has 150,000 or so clones, with 80% to 90% found just once. Germline V gene lookup returns CDR1 SGHRS and CDR2 YFSETQ. The CDR3 is made up of 15 amino acids. Trimming shortened V by 1 base and J by 3 bases, and 11 bases separated the two germline ends. Sequencing input: peripheral blood. The clonotype comes from a man older than 75 with acute or convalescent COVID-19. The chain combines TRBV5-1 with TRBJ1-5; a possible D gene is TRBD1 (6 bases). CDR3 nucleotide sequence: TGCGCCAGCAGCTTGACGGCAGGGGTCAATCAGCCCCAGCATTTT. Encoded protein: CASSLTAGVNQPQHF.